A selection of T cell receptor beta chains follows, all from one sample in a study of response to subunit inactivated influenza vaccine. One entry per CDR3 protein results from TCRdb running MiXCR on the RT-PCR reads. The sample holds about 240,000 distinct CDR3 sequences, more than 10% seen once. The specimen comprised non-naive T cells sorted from PBMCs, sampled roughly 15 days before vaccination. The receptors here all came from a man in his fifties who received an inactivated influenza vaccine. CDR3s include the opening cysteine and the closing phenylalanine or tryptophan. A D gene is named only where the DNA matches it firmly. The size field is filled for only some rows; it gives once, few, many or a size class.

v_call	clone_size	d_call	j_call	cdr3_length	cdr3_aa	cdr3_nt
TRBV5-5	many	.	TRBJ2-6	18	CASSLVGGASSGANVLTF	TGTGCCAGCAGCTTGGTTGGGGGCGCTTCCTCTGGGGCCAACGTCCTGACTTTC
TRBV29-1	.	.	TRBJ2-7	12	CSVRPGGREQYF	TGCAGCGTTCGCCCGGGGGGCCGGGAGCAGTACTTC
TRBV28	.	.	TRBJ1-3	16	CASSTQSGTVGNTIYF	TGTGCCAGCAGTACTCAATCCGGGACGGTTGGAAACACCATATATTTT
TRBV4-2	few	.	TRBJ1-1	13	CASSRPENTEAFF	TGTGCCAGCAGCCGTCCAGAGAACACTGAAGCTTTCTTT
TRBV4-2	few	.	TRBJ2-7	14	CASSQDVRYYEQYF	TGTGCCAGCAGCCAAGATGTCAGATATTACGAGCAGTACTTC
TRBV10-3	many	.	TRBJ2-4	13	CAISESGTWIQYF	TGTGCCATCAGTGAGTCCGGGACATGGATTCAGTACTTC
TRBV28	many	.	TRBJ2-2	15	CASGTVGVGTGELFF	TGTGCCAGCGGTACCGTAGGGGTGGGCACCGGGGAGCTGTTTTTT
TRBV3-1	few	.	TRBJ2-5	14	CASSHRTTQETQYF	TGTGCCAGCAGCCATAGGACTACCCAAGAGACCCAGTACTTC
TRBV20-1	.	.	TRBJ2-5	16	CSASRAILAGKETQYF	TGCAGTGCTAGCCGAGCAATTTTGGCGGGGAAAGAGACCCAGTACTTC
TRBV29-1	many	.	TRBJ1-1	13	CSVAPEMNTEAFF	TGCAGCGTTGCACCGGAGATGAACACTGAAGCTTTCTTT
TRBV4-2	many	.	TRBJ1-6	16	CASSQDMAIYNSPLHF	TGTGCCAGCAGCCAAGATATGGCAATTTATAATTCACCCCTCCACTTT
TRBV7-9	medium-sized	TRBD1	TRBJ2-3	15	CASSLRDREKNTQYF	TGTGCCAGCAGCTTAAGGGACAGGGAAAAGAATACGCAGTATTTT
TRBV20-1	.	TRBD2	TRBJ2-7	15	CSARGIEAGGLEQYF	TGCAGTGCTAGGGGTATTGAAGCGGGGGGCCTAGAGCAGTACTTC
TRBV15	many	TRBD2	TRBJ2-7	16	CATSRGGLGGYYEQYF	TGTGCCACCAGCAGAGGGGGACTAGGAGGATATTACGAGCAGTACTTC
TRBV20-1	many	TRBD1	TRBJ2-5	13	CSLNRGLGETQYF	TGCAGTCTAAACAGGGGGCTGGGGGAGACCCAGTACTTC
TRBV14	.	.	TRBJ2-1	15	CASSQDLSIYNEQFF	TGTGCCAGCAGCCAAGACCTTAGTATATACAATGAGCAGTTCTTC
TRBV6-2/TRBV6-3	many	TRBD1	TRBJ2-7	13	CASSDRGPYEQYF	TGTGCCAGCAGCGACAGGGGCCCCTACGAGCAGTACTTC
TRBV20-1	.	.	TRBJ2-5	12	CSARLLRETQYF	TGCAGTGCTAGACTCCTCCGAGAGACCCAGTACTTC
TRBV15	.	.	TRBJ2-5	13	CATSEQVQETQYF	TGTGCCACCAGCGAACAGGTTCAAGAGACCCAGTACTTC
TRBV5-5	many	.	TRBJ2-2	14	CASSLMVDTGELFF	TGTGCCAGCAGCTTGATGGTGGACACCGGGGAGCTGTTTTTT
TRBV27	.	.	TRBJ1-4	16	CASSLGFGYDNEKLFF	TGTGCCAGCAGTTTAGGTTTCGGGTACGATAATGAAAAACTGTTTTTT
TRBV7-2	.	.	TRBJ2-7	15	CASSRPGTGFYEQYF	TGTGCCAGCAGCCGTCCCGGGACTGGTTTCTACGAGCAGTACTTC
TRBV6-1	many	.	TRBJ2-7	14	CASSPLSDRYEQYF	TGTGCCAGCAGTCCCCTCTCGGACCGCTACGAGCAGTACTTC
TRBV19	.	TRBD2	TRBJ2-7	14	CASSMVLAGGEQYF	TGTGCCAGTAGTATGGTACTAGCGGGCGGCGAGCAGTACTTC
TRBV6-5	.	.	TRBJ2-1	12	CASSHHGNEQFF	TGTGCCAGCAGTCACCACGGGAATGAGCAGTTCTTC
TRBV12-3/TRBV12-4	many	.	TRBJ2-3	15	CASAERPDFTDTQYF	TGTGCCAGCGCCGAGCGGCCCGACTTCACAGATACGCAGTATTTT
TRBV5-1	many	.	TRBJ2-3	17	CASSSRQPGPSTDTQYF	TGCGCCAGCAGCTCAAGACAACCGGGACCGAGCACAGATACGCAGTATTTT
TRBV6-1	few	TRBD1	TRBJ1-2	15	CASRIPGTGNYGYTF	TGTGCCAGCAGGATACCCGGGACAGGAAACTATGGCTACACCTTC